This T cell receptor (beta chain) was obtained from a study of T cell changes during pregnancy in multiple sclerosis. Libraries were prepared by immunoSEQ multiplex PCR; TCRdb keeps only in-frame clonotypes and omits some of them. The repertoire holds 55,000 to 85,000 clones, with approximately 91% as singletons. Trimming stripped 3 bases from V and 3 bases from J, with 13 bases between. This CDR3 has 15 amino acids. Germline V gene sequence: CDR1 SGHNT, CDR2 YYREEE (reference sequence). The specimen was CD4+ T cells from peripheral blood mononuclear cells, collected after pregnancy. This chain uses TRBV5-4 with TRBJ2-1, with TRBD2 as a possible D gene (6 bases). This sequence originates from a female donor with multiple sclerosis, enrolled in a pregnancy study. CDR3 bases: TGTGCCAGCAGCTCTTATGGGACTTTCTACAATGAGCAGTTCTTC. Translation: CASSSYGTFYNEQFF. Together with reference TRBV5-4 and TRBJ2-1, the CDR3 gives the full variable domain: ETGVTQSPTHLIKTRGQQVTLRCSSQSGHNTVSWYQQALGQGPQFIFQYYREEENGRGNFPPRFSGLQFPNYSSELNVNALELDDSALYLCASSSYGTFYNEQFFGPGTRLTVL.